This T cell receptor (beta chain) was captured in a study of regulatory T cells in long-lasting Graves disease. On the study more broadly: The definition of persistent Graves' disease was over 5 years of antithyroid drugs with positive TSH receptor antibodies.

General study results and limits: Persistent disease exhibited a predilection for TRBV28, TRBJ1-2 and TRBJ2-5.

Arm-PCR of CDR3 regions and iRepertoire HTBI primers were the basis on which TCR beta libraries were built. TCRdb reanalysed the multiplex PCR reads using MiXCR and keeps one entry per CDR3 protein. Of about 430,000 distinct CDR3 sequences listed, 20% to 25% are singletons. Time point defined: persistent/refractory GD, antithyroid drugs over 5 years with positive TRAb. PBMCs were the source of the RNA used for TCR sequencing. This CDR3 has 13 amino acids. V was clipped by 6 bases and J by 6 bases; unmatched bases: 3. Germline values: CDR1 ENHRY, CDR2 SYGVKD. Concerning this clonotype itself: The target antigen is unknown.

The chain uses TRBV10-3 and TRBJ1-2, with TRBD1 matching over 11 bases. This sample comprised peripheral blood mononuclear cells (PBMCs), obtained when the disease was refractory, from a patient treated with antithyroid drugs. The TCR originated in a female donor with Graves disease. The CDR3 sequence is CAIRPGQGDGYTF. In DNA form, the CDR3 reads TGTGCCATCAGACCGGGACAGGGGGATGGCTACACCTTC.